This TCR beta chain was recovered during a study of T cell responses to AZD1222 COVID-19 vaccine. Remarks on this clone: Its antigen is still unknown.

Study results and caveats: Among the donors, most were white British and more were female, and clonal diversity was possibly underestimated.

Libraries were prepared by immunoSEQ multiplex PCR; TCRdb keeps only in-frame clonotypes and omits some of them. The sample includes about 100,000 clones, around nine tenths of them seen just once. This CDR3 has 13 residues. CDR1 is SGHAT and CDR2 is FQNNGV in the germline V gene. Trimming took 6 bases from V and 6 from J, leaving 12 bases between them. The J gene is TRBJ1-5, the V gene TRBV11-2, with a tentative D call TRBD1 (5 bases). The receptor's source is an adult in good health. The sequencing here drew on peripheral blood, taken on day 0 of AZD1222 vaccination. The DNA of the CDR3 is TGTGCCAGCAGTGGGGGTGGAGGTCAGCCCCAGCATTTT. Amino acid sequence: CASSGGGGQPQHF.